The 23 T cell receptor beta chains reported below all come from one sample, sequenced in a study of T cell responses to AZD1222 COVID-19 vaccine. The method was immunoSEQ multiplex PCR; TCRdb's version includes in-frame clones alone and lacks a portion of them. In the table there are 65,000 to 80,000 clones, around 90% of which are singletons. Material: peripheral blood, obtained 28 days after the second dose of the MenACWY control vaccine. These receptors were collected from an adult who received the MenACWY meningococcal vaccine as a control.

This clone is a singleton in its sample. CDR3 DNA: TGTGCCAGTAGGACAGCAGGAACCCACTATGGCTACACCTTC. Protein: CASRTAGTHYGYTF. V and J are TRBV19 and TRBJ1-2, with D possibly matching TRBD1 (5 bases). Germline CDR1 and CDR2: LNHDA and SQIVND (reference sequence). Trimming cost V 6 bases and J 3 bases, with 14 bases left between them. The CDR3 runs 14 residues.

The V gene is TRBV29-1, the J gene TRBJ1-4, with a possible D match to TRBD1 (5 bases). CDR1 and CDR2 (germline): SQVTM, ANQGSEA. Trimming took 7 bases from V and 2 from J, leaving 14 bases between them. This CDR3 has 14 residues. Here the CDR3 reads CSGSQAGTNEKLFF. The CDR3 DNA follows: TGCAGCGGGTCACAGGCAGGGACTAATGAAAAACTGTTTTTT.

This sequence joins TRBV27 and TRBJ1-5, with D possibly being TRBD1 (5 bases). Trimming removed 9 bases at V and 7 bases at J, with 13 bases between. This CDR3 comprises 12 residues. Germline loops: CDR1 MNHEY, CDR2 SMNVEV (reference sequence). CDR3 in DNA: TGTGCCAGTTCTGCGGGGCAACAGCCCCAGCATTTT. This gives the protein CASSAGQQPQHF.

V gene TRBV2 combines with J gene TRBJ2-7; TRBD1 agrees at 8 bases. CDR1 and CDR2 (germline): SNHLY, FYNNEI. V lost 3 bases and J lost 1; bases outside the gene matches: 2. The CDR3 is made up of 14 amino acids. The DNA for the CDR3 is TGTGCCAGCAGTGACTGGACAGGGTCCTACGAGCAGTACTTC. Encoded protein: CASSDWTGSYEQYF.

The rearrangement joins TRBV6-4 to TRBJ2-5, with 7 bases lining up with TRBD2. The V gene's germline CDR1 is MRHNA and CDR2 SNTAGT. V lost 2 bases and J lost 4; bases outside the gene matches: 1. The CDR3 loop spans 13 amino acids. The CDR3 reads CASSDREGETQYF. The CDR3 DNA reads TGTGCCAGCAGTGACAGGGAGGGAGAGACCCAGTACTTC.

The chain carries TRBV19 and TRBJ1-1; 12 bases match TRBD1. The V and J ends lost 4 bases and 8 bases, in that order; junction bases with no gene match: 8. The germline V gene encodes CDR1 LNHDA and CDR2 SQIVND (reference sequence). The CDR3 is 15 amino acids. CDR3 in DNA: TGTGCCAGTAGTAAGGTCCGGGACAGGGGGCCCGAAGCTTTCTTT. It is translated as CASSKVRDRGPEAFF.

The rearrangement uses TRBV11-2 and TRBJ1-2, with D possibly being TRBD1 (6 bases). Trimming took 5 bases from V and 3 from J, leaving 16 bases between them. CDR3 size: 15 residues. Germline-derived CDR1 and CDR2 are SGHAT and FQNNGV. CDR3 coding DNA: TGTGCCAGCAGCCTCGGGGGGGGCGCTGACTATGGCTACACCTTC. It yields the protein CASSLGGGADYGYTF.

J is TRBJ2-3 and V is TRBV7-2, with D hard to call. CDR3 length: 15 amino acids. Trimming stripped 0 bases from V and 2 bases from J, with 9 bases between. Germline lookup yields CDR1 SGHTA and CDR2 FQGNSA. CDR3: CASSLAAPPTDTQYF. CDR3 DNA: TGTGCCAGCAGCTTAGCAGCGCCTCCCACAGATACGCAGTATTTT.

This chain uses TRBV7-2 with TRBJ1-1, with D perhaps TRBD1 (6 bases). Germline assignment: CDR1 SGHTA and CDR2 FQGNSA. The CDR3 extends over 14 amino acids. V was shortened by 5 bases and J by 5 bases, with 15 bases between the two germline ends. CDR3 region: CASSTQGPGTEAFF. CDR3 DNA: TGTGCCAGCAGCACGCAGGGGCCGGGAACTGAAGCTTTCTTT.

The count of this clone is one. This sequence joins TRBV7-8 and TRBJ1-4; D not resolved. V dropped 2 bases and J dropped 1 base, with 11 bases sitting between them. Germline loops: CDR1 SGHVS, CDR2 FQNEAQ. The CDR3 totals 16 residues. CDR3 in amino acids: CASSLFPGKTNEKLFF. CDR3 in DNA: TGTGCCAGCAGCTTATTCCCGGGAAAAACTAATGAAAAACTGTTTTTT.

J is TRBJ2-1 and V is TRBV2; D might be TRBD1 or TRBD2, each matching 5 bases. The CDR3 is 11 amino acids. V lost 2 bases and J lost 15, with 11 bases in between. CDR1 SNHLY and CDR2 FYNNEI come from the germline V gene. The CDR3 DNA reads as TGTGCCAGCAGTGAATCTGGGACGGGGTTCTTC. Amino acids: CASSESGTGFF.

The gene calls are TRBV5-1 and TRBJ1-4; D call uncertain. V was cut by 5 bases and J by 2 bases, with 7 bases left in between. The CDR3 runs to 13 residues. Germline V CDR1 and CDR2: SGHRS, YFSETQ. The CDR3, as DNA: TGCGCCAGCAGTGTGTCGACTAATGAAAAACTGTTTTTT. It is translated as CASSVSTNEKLFF.

CDR3 DNA sequence: TGTGCCATCAGTGAGGCGGCGGGAGGGGTCACCGGGGAGCTGTTTTTT. Translated, it gives CAISEAAGGVTGELFF. The genes are TRBV10-3 and TRBJ2-2; 9 bases match TRBD2. Per germline, CDR1 ENHRY and CDR2 SYGVKD. The CDR3 totals 16 residues. Trimming took 2 bases from V and 4 from J; bases not matched to a gene: 5.

This rearrangement joins TRBV7-3 to TRBJ2-2; D is uncertain. Germline-derived CDR1 and CDR2 are SGHTA and FQGTGA. Between the trimmed V and J ends, which lost 5 bases and 6 bases, there was a span of 7 bases. The CDR3 totals 12 residues. CDR3 in amino acids: CASSRPPGELFF. The CDR3 bases are TGTGCCAGCAGCCGACCCCCCGGGGAGCTGTTTTTT. The full variable domain, in which reference TRBV7-3 and TRBJ2-2 provide the parts outside the CDR3, is GAGVSQTPSNKVTEKGKYVELRCDPISGHTALYWYRQSLGQGPEFLIYFQGTGAADDSGLPNDRFFAVRPEGSVSTLKIQRTERGDSAVYLCASSRPPGELFFGEGSRLTVL.

CDR3 protein: CASRAEGDTEAFF. For the CDR3, the DNA is TGTGCCAGCAGAGCCGAAGGGGACACTGAAGCTTTCTTT. The chain carries TRBV28 and TRBJ1-1; D may be TRBD1 (5 bases). CDR1 is MDHEN and CDR2 is SYDVKM in the germline V gene. The ends were cut back, 6 bases at V and 3 bases at J, with 11 bases in the middle. The CDR3 is made up of 13 amino acids.

The V and J genes are TRBV6-5 and TRBJ1-1, with TRBD1 as a possible D gene (6 bases). The CDR3 loop spans 14 amino acids. Germline loops: CDR1 MNHEY, CDR2 SVGAGI. The germline V and J ends were trimmed by 7 bases and 7 bases, with 19 bases remaining between them. CDR3 region: CASTSSGADLEAFF. CDR3 sequence (DNA): TGTGCCAGCACCTCCTCGGGGGCCGACCTTGAAGCTTTCTTT.

The rearrangement joins TRBV7-7 to TRBJ2-5; D call uncertain. V was pared by 3 bases and J by 1 base, with 12 bases between. The CDR3 covers 15 residues. Germline CDR1 is SSHAT and CDR2 is FNYEAQ (reference sequence). The CDR3 nucleotides are TGTGCCAGCAGCTTTGGGCAGTCCCTCCAAGAGACCCAGTACTTC. This codes for CASSFGQSLQETQYF.

V gene TRBV7-6 combines with J gene TRBJ2-7; weak D call: TRBD1 (6 bases). Trimming took 1 base from V and 0 from J, leaving 19 bases between them. The CDR3 covers 18 residues. Germline V lookup: CDR1 SGHVS, CDR2 FNYEAQ. CDR3 coding DNA: TGTGCCAGCAGCTTAGTGGTCCCGGGACAATCGGGCTCCTACGAGCAGTACTTC. Its translation: CASSLVVPGQSGSYEQYF.

As for this clone: A junction boundary mismatches the germline segment, possibly from a read error. The V call is TRBV18, the J call TRBJ2-7; 7 nucleotides align to TRBD1. This CDR3 has 15 amino acids. Per germline, CDR1 KGHSH and CDR2 LQKENI. CDR3 sequence: CASSPNQGDVHEEYF. The CDR3 DNA reads TGTGCCAGCTCACCGAATCAGGGGGACGTCCACGAGGAGTACTTC. Drawing the rest from reference TRBV18 and TRBJ2-7, the complete variable domain is NAGVMQNPRHLVRRRGQEARLRCSPMKGHSHVYWYRQLPEEGLKFMVYLQKENIIDESGMPKERFSAEFPKEGPSILRIQQVVRGDSAAYFCASSPNQGDVHEEYFGPGTRLTVT.

The gene calls are TRBV18 and TRBJ1-1; a possible D gene is TRBD1 (6 bases). Between the trimmed V and J ends, which lost 3 bases and 1 base, there was a span of 12 bases. Germline CDR1 is KGHSH and CDR2 is LQKENI. The CDR3 sequence is 15 residues long. In DNA form, the CDR3 reads TGTGCCAGCTCACCTCAGGGACAAACGAACACTGAAGCTTTCTTT. Translating it yields CASSPQGQTNTEAFF.

This chain joins TRBV2 and TRBJ1-1; D is possibly TRBD1 (6 bases). V lost 6 bases to trimming and J lost 3 bases, with 11 bases between them. The CDR3 covers 13 residues. Germline V gene lookup returns CDR1 SNHLY and CDR2 FYNNEI. The CDR3 bases are TGTGCCAGCAGAAACAGGGAGGACACTGAAGCTTTCTTT. Residues: CASRNREDTEAFF.

This rearrangement joins TRBV4-1 to TRBJ2-7; 12 nucleotides agree with TRBD2. In germline, CDR1 is MGHRA, CDR2 YSYEKL. Losses at the gene ends were 5 bases for V and 0 bases for J; bases not matched to a gene: 2. This CDR3 contains 15 residues. Written as DNA, the CDR3 is TGCGCCAGCAGCAGGACTAGCGGGACCTCCTACGAGCAGTACTTC. Protein sequence: CASSRTSGTSYEQYF.

This clone was detected once. In nucleotides, the CDR3 is TGCGCCAGCAGCTCCGCGGGGCTTAATCAGCCCCAGCATTTT. Translating it yields CASSSAGLNQPQHF. The chain joins TRBV5-1 to TRBJ1-5, with D possibly matching TRBD1 (5 bases). This CDR3 comprises 14 residues. Trimming removed 3 bases at V and 4 bases at J, with 11 bases between. Germline V gene lookup returns CDR1 SGHRS and CDR2 YFSETQ.